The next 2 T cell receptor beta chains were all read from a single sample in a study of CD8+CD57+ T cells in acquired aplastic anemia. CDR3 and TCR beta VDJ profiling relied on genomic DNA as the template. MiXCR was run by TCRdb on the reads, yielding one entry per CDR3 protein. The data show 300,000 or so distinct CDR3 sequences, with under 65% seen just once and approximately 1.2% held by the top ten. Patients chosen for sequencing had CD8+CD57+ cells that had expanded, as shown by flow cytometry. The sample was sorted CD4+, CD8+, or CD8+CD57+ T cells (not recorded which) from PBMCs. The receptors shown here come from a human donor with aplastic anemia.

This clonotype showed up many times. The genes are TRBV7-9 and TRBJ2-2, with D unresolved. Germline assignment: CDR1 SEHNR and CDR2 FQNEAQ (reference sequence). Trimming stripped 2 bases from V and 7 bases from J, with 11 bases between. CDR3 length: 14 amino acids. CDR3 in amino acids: CASSLLVYGGELFF. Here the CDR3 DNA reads TGTGCCAGCAGCTTACTAGTGTACGGCGGGGAGCTGTTTTTT.

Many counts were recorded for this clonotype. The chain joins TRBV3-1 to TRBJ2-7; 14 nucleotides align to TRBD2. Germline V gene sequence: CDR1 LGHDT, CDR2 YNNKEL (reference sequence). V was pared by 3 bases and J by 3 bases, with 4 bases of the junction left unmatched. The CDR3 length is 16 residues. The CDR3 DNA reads TGTGCCAGCAGCCATGGCGGGACTAGCGGGAGCTACGAGCAGTACTTC. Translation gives CASSHGGTSGSYEQYF.